The clone carrying this T cell receptor beta chain occurred a few times. The record originates from a study of long-term antiretroviral therapy in people with HIV. Germline V gives CDR1 LGHNA, CDR2 YNFKEQ. V was pared by 1 base and J by 5 bases, with 3 bases of the junction left unmatched. The CDR3 spans 14 residues. Running of the v3.0 immunoSEQ assay took place at survey level. Clones were read by immunoSEQ multiplex PCR, and TCRdb kept only the in-frame ones, dropping some. The sample records 12,000 or so clones, over 65% being singletons. This TCR was recovered from a man aged 35 to 55 with HIV. The input for sequencing was unsorted PBMCs, taken 3 to 3.3 years before starting antiretroviral therapy. This chain uses TRBV4-2 with TRBJ1-1; 8 bases line up with TRBD1. CDR3 sequence (DNA): TGTGCCAGCAGCCAAGCCACAGGGGGGACTGAAGCTTTCTTT. It is translated as CASSQATGGTEAFF.